Sequencing of this TCR beta chain was carried out in a study of T cell repertoires in cytomegalovirus infection. Whole-study context: Peptides in the study included HLA-C-restricted and HLA-B-restricted CMV epitopes.

In regard to this clonotype: Its target is unknown.

TCRdb reprocessed the reads with MiXCR, giving one entry per CDR3 protein. The data contain 100,000 to 150,000 distinct CDR3 sequences, roughly a third of them seen just once; the ten biggest clones take up 45% to 65%. The germline CDR1 and CDR2 sequences are MNHNY and SVGAGI (reference sequence). Trimming removed 6 bases from V and 3 bases from J; junction bases left unmatched: 8. The CDR3 consists of 16 residues. The sequence came from a human donor in good health (CMV status not recorded). Some clones in this sample may be carry-over from other donors' samples. The gene calls are TRBV6-6 and TRBJ1-5; 10 positions match TRBD1. The sequencing used CD8+ T cells from cultured PBMCs, collected from culture after CMV antigen stimulation. The CDR3 here is CASSRGTGAPNQPQHF. As DNA, the CDR3 is TGTGCCAGCAGCCGAGGGACAGGGGCTCCCAATCAGCCCCAGCATTTT.